These 12 T cell receptor beta chains were all obtained from the same sample, sequenced in a study of blood T cell repertoires in COVID-19. The table came from immunoSEQ multiplex PCR; TCRdb's copy has only in-frame clones and leaves some out. The sample lists 200,000 to 300,000 clones; approximately 92% were seen once. Sample: peripheral blood. These TCRs come from a person in their late teens or twenties with COVID-19, enrolled during active disease.

This chain links TRBV9 with TRBJ2-7, with 7 positions matching TRBD2. Unmatched junction bases numbered 7, after V lost 0 bases and J lost 4 bases. Germline V gene lookup returns CDR1 SGDLS and CDR2 YYNGEE. The CDR3 sequence is 15 residues long. CDR3 DNA sequence: TGTGCCAGCAGCGTAGTGGAGGGAGGGCGTTACGAGCAGTACTTC. It translates to CASSVVEGGRYEQYF.

This clone occurred a few times. Written as DNA, the CDR3 is TGTGCCATCAGTGAGTCAGGGGCTCGGGACACTGAAGCTTTCTTT. It yields the protein CAISESGARDTEAFF. J is TRBJ1-1 and V is TRBV10-3; maybe TRBD1 (5 bases). Trimming shortened V by 0 bases and J by 3 bases, and 11 bases separated the two germline ends. The CDR3 is 15 residues long. CDR1 is ENHRY, CDR2 SYGVKD, per germline.

CDR3 in DNA: TGCGCCAGCAGCGCTGGACTAGCCGCGGTTGATACGCAGTATTTT. It is translated as CASSAGLAAVDTQYF. V gene TRBV5-1 combines with J gene TRBJ2-3; 8 bases line up with TRBD2. This CDR3 has 15 residues. Trimming removed 4 bases from V and 6 bases from J; junction bases left unmatched: 10. Germline V gives CDR1 SGHRS, CDR2 YFSETQ.

The chain links TRBV2 to TRBJ2-7; a weak D match, TRBD2 (5 bases). The CDR3 is 14 residues long. Per the germline V gene, CDR1 is SNHLY and CDR2 is FYNNEI. Trimming pared 1 base from V and 0 bases from J, leaving 7 bases between. This chain's CDR3 is CASSEEGLSYEQYF. CDR3 in DNA: TGTGCCAGCAGTGAAGAAGGACTCTCCTACGAGCAGTACTTC.

The chain employs TRBV27 and TRBJ1-2; the match to TRBD1 covers 7 bases. Germline V lookup: CDR1 MNHEY, CDR2 SMNVEV (reference sequence). The CDR3 runs 17 residues. Trimming at V came to 4 bases and at J to 4 bases, leaving 15 bases not matched to a gene. The CDR3 region has the DNA TGTGCCAGCAGTTCCCGCTTACAGGGGAGGCACGGCTATGGCTACACCTTC. Amino acids: CASSSRLQGRHGYGYTF.

The gene calls are TRBV7-2 and TRBJ2-5; no definite D call. Germline values: CDR1 SGHTA, CDR2 FQGNSA. CDR3 length equals 14 residues. V lost 4 bases, J lost 5 bases, and 14 bases lay in between. The CDR3 sequence: CASSYLVGWETQYF. The CDR3 DNA reads TGTGCCAGCAGCTACCTTGTCGGGTGGGAGACCCAGTACTTC.

The gene calls are TRBV6-5 and TRBJ2-7; 7 positions match TRBD1. CDR3 length: 14 residues. Trimming removed 6 bases from V and 3 bases from J; junction bases left unmatched: 8. Germline V gene data show CDR1 as MNHEY and CDR2 as SVGAGI. In DNA form, the CDR3 reads TGTGCCAGCAGCCTGACAGGGAGCTTCTACGAGCAGTACTTC. This translates into CASSLTGSFYEQYF.

CDR3 in DNA: TGTGCCAGCAGCGTAGGGGGCTTTGGGTCCTACGAGCAGTACTTC. It codes for CASSVGGFGSYEQYF. The chain uses TRBV9 and TRBJ2-7; tentatively, D is TRBD1 (5 bases). V lost 0 bases to trimming and J lost 1 base, with 11 bases between them. The CDR3 contains 15 residues. Germline CDR1 and CDR2: SGDLS and YYNGEE.

The sample holds one count of this clone. The same CDR3 also results from other DNA sequences found in this sample. The CDR3 reads CASSYSYEQYF. DNA of the CDR3: TGTGCCAGCAGCTACAGCTACGAGCAGTACTTC. V usage is TRBV3-1 (or the pseudogene TRBV3-2) and J usage is TRBJ2-7, with D unresolved. Germline CDR1 reads LGHDT; CDR2 reads YNNKEL (reference sequence). This CDR3 has 11 amino acids. Trimming stripped 5 bases from V and 3 bases from J, with 5 bases between.

This sequence joins TRBV9 and TRBJ2-3; D might be TRBD2 (5 bases). Germline CDR1 is SGDLS and CDR2 is YYNGEE. CDR3 length: 14 amino acids. The ends were cut back, 0 bases at V and 4 bases at J, with 9 bases in the middle. CDR3 sequence (DNA): TGTGCCAGCAGCGTAGGGACTGGCCCAGATACGCAGTATTTT. Amino acids: CASSVGTGPDTQYF.

The chain combines TRBV21-1 with TRBJ2-5; the table's TRBD2 call for D was not verified on the DNA. TRBV21-1 is termed a pseudogene. The CDR3 length is 13 residues. CDR3 DNA: TGTGCCAGCAGCTTCGGGGGGGAAGAGACCCAGTACTTC. The encoded protein is CASSFGGEETQYF.

The chain uses TRBV7-2 and TRBJ1-2, with TRBD1 identical over 9 bases. CDR1 is SGHTA, CDR2 FQGNSA, per germline. V shed 1 base and J 7 bases; nucleotides not matched to a gene: 10. This CDR3 region has 16 residues. The CDR3 coding sequence is TGTGCCAGCAGCTTAGGTGCCCCACAGGGGGCGGGTGGCTACACCTTC. Its protein is CASSLGAPQGAGGYTF.